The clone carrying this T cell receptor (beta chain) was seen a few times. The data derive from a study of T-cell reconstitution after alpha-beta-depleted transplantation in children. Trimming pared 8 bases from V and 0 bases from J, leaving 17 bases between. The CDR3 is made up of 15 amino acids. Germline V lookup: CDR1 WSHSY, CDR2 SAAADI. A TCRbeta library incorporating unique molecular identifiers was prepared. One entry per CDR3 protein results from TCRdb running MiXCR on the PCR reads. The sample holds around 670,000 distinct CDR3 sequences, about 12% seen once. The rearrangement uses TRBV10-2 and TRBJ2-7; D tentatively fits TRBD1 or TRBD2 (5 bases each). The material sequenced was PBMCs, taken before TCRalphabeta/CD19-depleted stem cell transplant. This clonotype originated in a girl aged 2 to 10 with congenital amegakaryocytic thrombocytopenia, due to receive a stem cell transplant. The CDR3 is CASEGGRANSYEQYF. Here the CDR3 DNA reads TGCGCCAGCGAGGGTGGCAGGGCCAACTCCTACGAGCAGTACTTC.